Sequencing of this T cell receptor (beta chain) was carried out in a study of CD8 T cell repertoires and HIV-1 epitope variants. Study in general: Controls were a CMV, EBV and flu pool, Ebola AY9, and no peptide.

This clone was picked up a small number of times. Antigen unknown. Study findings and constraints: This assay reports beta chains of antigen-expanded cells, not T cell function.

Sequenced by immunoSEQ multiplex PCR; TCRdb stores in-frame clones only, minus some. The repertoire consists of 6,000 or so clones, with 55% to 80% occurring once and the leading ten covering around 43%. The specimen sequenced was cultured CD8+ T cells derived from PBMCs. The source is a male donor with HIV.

CDR3: CAGYSPLHF. The CDR3 DNA sequence: TGTGCCGGTTATTCACCCCTCCACTTT. The gene calls are TRBV30 and TRBJ1-6; D remains ambiguous. The V gene lost 8 bases and the J gene lost 8 bases, with 4 bases spanning the gap. Germline loops: CDR1 GTSNPN, CDR2 SVGIG (reference sequence). This CDR3 comprises 9 residues.